The rows below give T cell receptor beta chains drawn from one sample of a study of T-cell memory formation after mild COVID-19. Each CDR3 protein gets one entry after TCRdb re-called the 5' RACE reads with MiXCR. The sample comprises 400,000 to 550,000 distinct CDR3 sequences, nearly 25% of which are singletons, and around 13% rests with the top ten. The sample consisted of PBMCs or a T cell subset sorted from them (not recorded which). These receptors were collected from an adult woman who had mild COVID-19 (a few samples of this study predate the infection). Cell type and time point are not known. The CDR3 runs from the conserved cysteine through the conserved F or W. D genes are given only for firm matches. Only part of the rows carry a size: once, few, many, or a class if the clone is expanded.

d_gene | j_gene | abundance | v_gene | CDR3nt | CDR3aa
. | TRBJ2-1 | few | TRBV20-1 | TGCAGTGCTAGAATCCTAAGCGGTAGCTCCTACAATGAGCAGTTCTTC | CSARILSGSSYNEQFF
TRBD1 | TRBJ1-1 | few | TRBV2 | TGTGCCAGCAGTGCGAGGACAGGCGGGTCTGAAGCTTTCTTT | CASSARTGGSEAFF
. | TRBJ1-5 | few | TRBV7-9 | TGTGCCAGCAGCTTAGGGGGCCAGGGACAGCCCCAGCATTTT | CASSLGGQGQPQHF
TRBD1 | TRBJ1-1 | . | TRBV27 | TGTGCCAGCAGGGGACAGAGCCGGGGGTTGGCTTTCTTT | CASRGQSRGLAFF
. | TRBJ2-4 | . | TRBV27 | TGTGCCACCTCTCCTAGTGACAAAAACATTCAGTACTTC | CATSPSDKNIQYF
TRBD2 | TRBJ2-1 | . | TRBV19 | TGTGCCAGTAGCCCGCCCCCGGCTAGCGGGAGTTACAATGAGCAGTTCTTC | CASSPPPASGSYNEQFF
. | TRBJ1-5 | . | TRBV7-9 | TGTGCCAGCAGCCGAGGGTCGGCAGGGAGGTTAAATCAGCCCCAGCATTTT | CASSRGSAGRLNQPQHF
. | TRBJ1-1 | . | TRBV5-1 | TGCGCCAGCAGCTTTTCCTTGGGTCCCACTGAAGCTTTCTTT | CASSFSLGPTEAFF
TRBD1 | TRBJ2-7 | . | TRBV27 | TGTGCCAGCAGGACCCAGACAGGGTGGGAGTACTTC | CASRTQTGWEYF
TRBD1 | TRBJ1-5 | few | TRBV24-1 | TGTGCCACCAGTGAATCCGGACAGGGCGCTCAGCCCCAGCATTTT | CATSESGQGAQPQHF